What follows are 17 T cell receptor beta chains derived from one specimen sequenced in a study of neurological immune-mediated disorders. The time point is: longitudinal time-point 2. TCRdb re-analysed the 5' RACE reads in MiXCR, keeping a single row per CDR3 protein. This table has fewer than 70,000 distinct CDR3 sequences, roughly 10% appearing once. What was sequenced was PBMCs. Receptor source: a man younger than 45 in good health.

This clonotype showed up many times. The chain couples TRBV10-2 to TRBJ2-5; 10 bases fit TRBD2. From germline, CDR1 is WSHSY and CDR2 SAAADI. The J segment lost 4 bases and the V segment lost 6 bases, leaving 14 bases of the junction unmatched. The CDR3 is 17 residues long. The CDR3 spells CASRGMTSGLIGETQYF. In nucleotides, the CDR3 is TGCGCCAGCAGGGGTATGACTAGCGGGCTGATAGGAGAGACCCAGTACTTC.

This clonotype occurred many times. The rearrangement links TRBV29-1 to TRBJ2-5; 9 bases are shared with TRBD1. The CDR3 loop spans 15 amino acids. Germline V gene data show CDR1 as SQVTM and CDR2 as ANQGSEA. J lost 6 bases, V lost 1 base, and 9 bases had no gene match. In DNA, the CDR3 is TGCAGCGTTGAAGGGTGGGACAGGGCGCCCAAGACCCAGTACTTC. Translation gives CSVEGWDRAPKTQYF.

This clonotype was counted ten times or more. J is TRBJ2-1 and V is TRBV6-5; TRBD2 aligns across 7 bases. The J segment lost 5 bases and the V segment lost 0 bases, leaving 10 bases of the junction unmatched. Germline V gene lookup returns CDR1 MNHEY and CDR2 SVGAGI. There are 17 residues in the CDR3. In nucleotides, the CDR3 is TGTGCCAGCAGTTACTCGATTACAGCTAGCGGAAACAATGAGCAGTTCTTC. Amino acids: CASSYSITASGNNEQFF.

This clonotype showed up many times. The chain uses TRBV4-1 and TRBJ1-2; weak D call: TRBD1 (5 bases). Germline CDR1 and CDR2: MGHRA and YSYEKL. The CDR3 covers 14 residues. Trimming stripped 4 bases from V and 3 bases from J, with 12 bases between. This CDR3 reads CASSLPGADYGYTF. Written as DNA, the CDR3 is TGCGCCAGCAGCCTTCCTGGGGCTGACTATGGCTACACCTTC.

This clonotype was found many times. The rearrangement links TRBV28 to TRBJ2-7, with 11 bases lining up with TRBD1. With 9 bases clipped from V and 2 bases from J, the junction kept 6 bases outside the gene matches. This CDR3 spans 14 amino acids. Germline V gives CDR1 MDHEN, CDR2 SYDVKM. Here the CDR3 DNA reads TGTGCCAGTAAGGACAGGGGGCAAACCTACGAGCAGTACTTC. Amino acids: CASKDRGQTYEQYF.

This clonotype has at least ten counts. The chain joins TRBV10-2 to TRBJ2-7; 7 bases are shared with TRBD2. Germline CDR1 is WSHSY and CDR2 is SAAADI. CDR3 length: 13 residues. V was clipped by 8 bases and J by 4 bases; unmatched bases: 8. CDR3 sequence reads: CASREEPEYEQYF. The CDR3 nucleotides are TGCGCCAGCCGGGAGGAGCCGGAGTACGAGCAGTACTTC.

This clonotype was counted once. With a much larger clone just one base away, this may be a read error. CDR3 coding DNA: TGTGCCAGAAGTTCCCAGGGGGAGACCCAGTACTTC. Its protein product is CARSSQGETQYF. The chain carries TRBV6-2 or TRBV6-3 and TRBJ2-5; a possible D gene is TRBD1 (6 bases). There are 12 residues in the CDR3. Germline lookup yields CDR1 MNHEY and CDR2 SVGEGT.

Notes on this clonotype: Since a much larger clone is just one base distant, this may be a read error. V is TRBV7-7 and J is TRBJ2-3, with 9 bases matching TRBD2. CDR3 length: 14 residues. Trimming at V came to 1 base and at J to 7 bases, leaving 3 bases not matched to a gene. In germline, CDR1 is SSHAT, CDR2 FNYEAQ (reference sequence). CDR3 nucleotides: TGTGCCAGCAGCTTAGGAGCGGGAGGCAATACGCAGTATTTT. Amino acids: CASSLGAGGNTQYF.

This clonotype was seen many times. The chain employs TRBV18 and TRBJ1-5, with D unresolved. CDR3 length equals 15 residues. Germline V lookup: CDR1 KGHSH, CDR2 LQKENI. V was pared by 3 bases and J by 6 bases, with 15 bases between. DNA for the CDR3: TGTGCCAGCTCACCCGGGAACCTAGGCGGTCAGCCCCAGCATTTT. Translation: CASSPGNLGGQPQHF.

This clonotype was counted many times. The V call is TRBV11-2, the J call TRBJ2-4; unclear D gene. Germline V lookup: CDR1 SGHAT, CDR2 FQNNGV. Trimming stripped 5 bases from V and 0 bases from J, with 11 bases between. This CDR3 has 15 amino acids. CDR3: CASSVPQLAKNIQYF. In DNA form, the CDR3 reads TGTGCCAGCAGCGTCCCACAGCTAGCCAAAAACATTCAGTACTTC.

This clonotype appeared many times. The CDR3 loop is CASSQDPGGNYGYTF. CDR3 nucleotides: TGCGCCAGCAGCCAAGACCCGGGTGGGAACTATGGCTACACCTTC. This chain links TRBV4-3 with TRBJ1-2; D not certain. This CDR3 region has 15 residues. CDR1 and CDR2 from the germline V gene are LGHNA and YSLEER. Trimming took off 0 bases at V and 2 bases at J, with 10 bases between the two ends.

Ten or more counts support this clonotype. V and J are TRBV28 and TRBJ2-1; 11 bases fit TRBD2. This CDR3 contains 15 residues. CDR1 and CDR2 from the germline V gene are MDHEN and SYDVKM. V lost 6 bases to trimming and J lost 3 bases; unmatched junction nucleotides: 4. The CDR3 DNA sequence: TGTGCCAGCAGCCAGACTAGCGGGAACTACAATGAGCAGTTCTTC. Translated: CASSQTSGNYNEQFF.

This clonotype has ten or more counts. J is TRBJ1-2 and V is TRBV28; D call uncertain. CDR1 MDHEN and CDR2 SYDVKM come from the germline V gene. The length of the CDR3 is 16 residues. The V gene lost 5 bases and the J gene lost 4 bases, with 20 bases spanning the gap. Written as DNA, the CDR3 is TGTGCCAGCAGTCCCTCGGGGTTGCAGCCCCCCTATGGCTACACCTTC. This gives the protein CASSPSGLQPPYGYTF.

The sample holds many counts of this clonotype. This sequence joins TRBV4-1 and TRBJ2-3, with D maybe TRBD2 (5 bases). CDR3 size: 18 residues. Germline V gives CDR1 MGHRA, CDR2 YSYEKL. V lost 0 bases and J 0 bases, leaving 16 bases between the germline ends. DNA of the CDR3: TGCGCCAGCAGCCAAGATCTGTTAGTGGGAGATAGCACAGATACGCAGTATTTT. Its translation is CASSQDLLVGDSTDTQYF.

This clonotype was found many times. The rearrangement joins TRBV6-5 to TRBJ2-5; no clear D. The CDR3 spans 11 residues. Germline CDR1 reads MNHEY; CDR2 reads SVGAGI. Deletions cut 3 bases from V and 4 bases from J, with 3 bases between. The CDR3 nucleotides are TGTGCCAGCAGTTATTTAGAGACCCAGTACTTC. Translating gives CASSYLETQYF.

This clonotype appeared many times. The CDR3 reads CSARDSKENQETQYF. The CDR3 DNA reads TGCAGTGCTAGAGATAGTAAAGAAAACCAAGAGACCCAGTACTTC. The V gene is TRBV20-1, the J gene TRBJ2-5; D gene unclear. CDR3 length equals 15 residues. Trimming stripped 0 bases from V and 0 bases from J, with 11 bases between. Germline V lookup: CDR1 DFQATT, CDR2 SNEGSKA (reference sequence).

In its sample, this clonotype was seen many times. The chain has TRBV7-8 and TRBJ2-7, with TRBD2 matching 7 bases. CDR1 and CDR2 (germline): SGHVS, FQNEAQ. V was pared by 5 bases and J by 4 bases, with 14 bases of the junction left unmatched. CDR3 size: 16 residues. This chain's CDR3 is CASSPGGGASLYEQYF. In DNA form, the CDR3 reads TGTGCCAGCAGCCCTGGGGGGGGTGCGAGCTTATACGAGCAGTACTTC.